The rows below give T cell receptor beta chains drawn from one sample of a study of CD8+CD57+ T cells in acquired aplastic anemia. Each CDR3 protein is one row after TCRdb ran MiXCR on the reads. The sample carries 95,000 to 150,000 distinct CDR3 sequences, about two fifths recorded once. Sequencing was done on a sample of sorted CD4+, CD8+, or CD8+CD57+ T cells (not recorded which) from PBMCs. The receptors stem from a human donor with aplastic anemia. Each CDR3 is given with its conserved first and last residue. Each record gives: V gene, CDR3 length, D gene, J gene, clone size, CDR3 protein, CDR3 DNA. D genes are given only for firm matches. Only part of the rows carry a size: once, few, many, or a class if the clone is expanded.

V: TRBV10-2; length: 14; D: TRBD2; J: TRBJ2-5; size: few; CDR3: CASSHGGDPETQYF; DNA: TGCGCCAGCAGCCATGGGGGGGACCCTGAGACCCAGTACTTC
V: TRBV24-1; length: 16; D: TRBD1; J: TRBJ1-2; size: -; CDR3: CATSDRGTGLTYGYTF; DNA: TGTGCCACCAGTGACCGGGGGACAGGTTTAACCTATGGCTACACCTTC
V: TRBV24-1; length: 16; D: TRBD1; J: TRBJ2-3; size: -; CDR3: CATSEGTGVEGDTQYF; DNA: TGTGCCACCAGTGAGGGGACAGGGGTAGAGGGGGATACGCAGTATTTT
V: TRBV19; length: 14; D: TRBD1; J: TRBJ1-2; size: once; CDR3: CASSQQGPRYGYTF; DNA: TGTGCCAGTAGCCAACAGGGGCCTCGGTATGGCTACACCTTC
V: TRBV20-1; length: 14; D: -; J: TRBJ2-5; size: many; CDR3: CSLNRRGRGETQYF; DNA: TGCAGTTTAAATAGGAGGGGGCGGGGGGAGACCCAGTACTTC
V: TRBV2; length: 14; D: -; J: TRBJ2-1; size: many; CDR3: CASIPPGPYNEQFF; DNA: TGTGCCAGCATCCCACCGGGACCCTACAATGAGCAGTTCTTC
V: TRBV12-1; length: 17; D: -; J: TRBJ2-1; size: -; CDR3: CASSDTPSGTRGGEQFF; DNA: TGTGCCAGCAGCGACACTCCTAGCGGGACCCGTGGAGGGGAGCAGTTCTTC
V: TRBV19; length: 15; D: TRBD1; J: TRBJ2-1; size: many; CDR3: CASLPGQGMANEQFF; DNA: TGTGCCAGTCTTCCGGGACAGGGGATGGCTAATGAGCAGTTCTTC
V: TRBV5-4; length: 16; D: -; J: TRBJ2-2; size: few; CDR3: CASSLAGLVDTGELLF; DNA: TGTGCCAGCAGCTTGGCAGGGCTAGTAGACACCGGGGAGCTGCTTTTT
V: TRBV25-1; length: 14; D: -; J: TRBJ1-2; size: -; CDR3: CASSESPRVYGYTF; DNA: TGTGCCAGCAGTGAATCCCCTAGGGTGTATGGCTACACCTTC
V: TRBV30; length: 11; D: -; J: TRBJ1-1; size: few; CDR3: CAWSVKGAAFF; DNA: TGTGCCTGGAGTGTAAAGGGTGCGGCTTTCTTT
V: TRBV5-6; length: 16; D: -; J: TRBJ2-7; size: -; CDR3: CASSLEGRDPRCEQYF; DNA: TGTGCCAGCAGCTTGGAAGGCCGGGACCCAAGATGCGAGCAGTACTTC
V: TRBV12-3/TRBV12-4; length: 13; D: -; J: TRBJ1-2; size: few; CDR3: CASSYTGLYGYTF; DNA: TGTGCCAGCAGTTATACGGGACTCTATGGCTACACCTTC
V: TRBV6-1; length: 15; D: -; J: TRBJ1-6; size: many; CDR3: CASGLGSSYNSPLHF; DNA: TGTGCCAGCGGCCTCGGGAGCTCCTATAATTCACCCCTCCACTTT
V: TRBV10-3; length: 15; D: -; J: TRBJ1-1; size: -; CDR3: CASSYGGGRGTEAFF; DNA: TGTGCCAGCAGTTATGGGGGGGGAAGGGGCACTGAAGCTTTCTTT
V: TRBV5-1; length: 15; D: -; J: TRBJ1-6; size: many; CDR3: CASSSGQGGFSPLHF; DNA: TGCGCCAGCAGCTCAGGGCAGGGAGGTTTTTCACCCCTCCACTTT
V: TRBV12-3/TRBV12-4; length: 13; D: TRBD1; J: TRBJ1-6; size: -; CDR3: CASSGTGRNALHF; DNA: TGTGCCAGCAGTGGGACAGGGAGAAATGCCCTCCACTTT
V: TRBV19; length: 18; D: TRBD1; J: TRBJ1-1; size: -; CDR3: CASSMRGQGANLNTEAFF; DNA: TGTGCCAGTAGTATGAGGGGACAGGGGGCTAACCTGAACACTGAAGCTTTCTTT
V: TRBV5-1; length: 15; D: -; J: TRBJ2-1; size: many; CDR3: CASSSNILQGAEQFF; DNA: TGCGCCAGCAGCTCCAACATACTACAGGGTGCTGAGCAGTTCTTC
V: TRBV12-3/TRBV12-4; length: 15; D: TRBD2; J: TRBJ2-2; size: -; CDR3: CASSISGGGTGELFF; DNA: TGTGCCAGCAGCATTAGCGGGGGGGGCACCGGGGAGCTGTTTTTT
V: TRBV7-9; length: 14; D: -; J: TRBJ1-2; size: many; CDR3: CASSPGLGHYGYTF; DNA: TGTGCCAGCAGTCCGGGGCTTGGTCACTATGGCTACACCTTC
V: TRBV14; length: 11; D: -; J: TRBJ2-1; size: -; CDR3: CASSCTDEQFF; DNA: TGTGCCAGCAGCTGCACGGACGAGCAGTTCTTC
V: TRBV2; length: 15; D: TRBD1; J: TRBJ1-2; size: -; CDR3: CASLPPGQVNYGYTF; DNA: TGTGCCAGCCTACCTCCGGGACAGGTTAACTATGGCTACACCTTC
V: TRBV7-6; length: 13; D: -; J: TRBJ1-1; size: -; CDR3: CASSLGGNTEALF; DNA: TGTGCCAGCAGCCTAGGCGGGAACACTGAAGCTCTCTTT